Following are 13 T cell receptor beta chains from one sample sequenced in a study of cytomegalovirus exposure and HLA in healthy donors. The PCR employed 60 Vbeta primers together with 13 Jbeta primers. Only in-frame clones appear in the TCRdb table, and some are missing; sequencing was by immunoSEQ multiplex PCR. Found here are 100,000 to 140,000 clones, 77% of them singletons; the top ten hold roughly 4.2%. The sample consisted of PBMCs. The source of these receptors is a male donor in good health and CMV-seronegative.

V is TRBV6-4 and J is TRBJ2-1; unclear D gene. Germline V gene data show CDR1 as MRHNA and CDR2 as SNTAGT. With 4 bases removed from V and 4 bases from J, the gap between germline ends came to 14 bases. The CDR3 extends over 15 amino acids. CDR3 amino acids: CASSVNQKPYNEQFF. In DNA form, the CDR3 reads TGTGCCAGCAGTGTTAATCAGAAACCGTACAATGAGCAGTTCTTC.

In this sample, this clone turned up a few times. This sequence joins TRBV19 and TRBJ2-1; 7 nucleotides line up with TRBD1. V shed 8 bases and J 3 bases; nucleotides not matched to a gene: 7. CDR3 size: 14 residues. Germline CDR1 reads LNHDA; CDR2 reads SQIVND (reference sequence). CDR3 sequence reads: CASVSGQNYNEQFF. Written as DNA, the CDR3 is TGTGCCAGTGTGTCGGGACAGAACTACAATGAGCAGTTCTTC.

The sample holds a few counts of this clone. The CDR3 spells CASSVEYGGYEQYF. Here the CDR3 DNA reads TGTGCCAGCAGCGTAGAGTACGGGGGCTACGAGCAGTACTTC. This chain connects TRBV9 to TRBJ2-7, with TRBD2 as a possible D gene (6 bases). Per germline, CDR1 SGDLS and CDR2 YYNGEE. The CDR3 length is 14 residues. With 0 bases removed from V and 3 bases from J, the gap between germline ends came to 10 bases.

The chain links TRBV7-9 to TRBJ1-2; possible D gene TRBD1, 6 bases. Germline values: CDR1 SEHNR, CDR2 FQNEAQ (reference sequence). This CDR3 region has 15 residues. V shed 5 bases and J shed 4 bases, with 17 bases lying between them. The CDR3 region is CASSTRTVVSYGYTF. The CDR3 DNA sequence: TGTGCCAGCAGCACCCGGACAGTCGTTTCCTATGGCTACACCTTC.

The chain uses TRBV6-5 and TRBJ2-7; a weak D match, TRBD2 (5 bases). V dropped 6 bases and J dropped 1 base, with 13 bases sitting between them. The CDR3 is 14 residues long. The germline gives CDR1 MNHEY, CDR2 SVGAGI. The CDR3 is CASSPLGVSYEQYF. CDR3 nucleotides: TGTGCCAGCAGCCCCCTCGGGGTTTCCTACGAGCAGTACTTC.

This chain joins TRBV10-3 and TRBJ2-1; 16 positions agree with TRBD2. The CDR3 extends over 17 amino acids. J gave up 9 bases and V 6 bases, and 11 bases lay outside the gene matches. Germline V gives CDR1 ENHRY, CDR2 SYGVKD. The CDR3 DNA follows: TGTGCCATCAGAGAAACCGGGACTAGCGGGAGGGCCGGTGAGCAGTTCTTC. It codes for CAIRETGTSGRAGEQFF.

In the case of this clone: This same CDR3 is encoded by further DNA sequences in the sample. The gene calls are TRBV30 and TRBJ1-2; 10 bases fit TRBD1. Germline CDR1 is GTSNPN and CDR2 is SVGIG (reference sequence). The CDR3 spans 14 residues. The trim removed 5 bases at V and 6 bases at J, leaving 9 bases unmatched. CDR3 in DNA: TGTGCCTGGTGGTCTGGGACAGGGGATAATGGCTACACCTTC. It is translated as CAWWSGTGDNGYTF.

This clone was detected a few times. This rearrangement joins TRBV4-2 to TRBJ2-1; tentatively, D is TRBD1 (5 bases). Trimming removed 6 bases at V and 2 bases at J, with 17 bases between. The CDR3 runs 16 residues. Germline V gene sequence: CDR1 LGHNA, CDR2 YNFKEQ. CDR3 amino acids: CASRRDSANTYNEQFF. CDR3 nucleotides: TGTGCCAGCAGACGTGACAGTGCTAATACCTACAATGAGCAGTTCTTC.

CDR3 DNA sequence: TGTGCCGCGGGGAGGGGGAATGAGCAGTTCTTC. This translates into CAAGRGNEQFF. The chain is built from TRBV6-5 and TRBJ2-1; maybe TRBD2 (7 bases). V was shortened by 11 bases and J by 7 bases, with 12 bases between the two germline ends. This CDR3 has 11 amino acids. Germline CDR1 and CDR2: MNHEY and SVGAGI.

This clone occurred a few times. The chain couples TRBV9 to TRBJ1-4; TRBD1 might be the D (6 bases). CDR1 is SGDLS and CDR2 is YYNGEE in the germline V gene. With 3 bases removed from V and 8 bases from J, the gap between germline ends came to 14 bases. The CDR3 runs to 14 residues. The CDR3 region has the DNA TGTGCCAGCAGCGCAGGGGTAGGGAACGAAAAACTGTTTTTT. Its translation is CASSAGVGNEKLFF.

This rearrangement joins TRBV6-1 to TRBJ2-5; 10 bases match TRBD2. The CDR3 is 13 residues long. CDR1 is MNHNS, CDR2 SASEGT, per germline. V lost 4 bases and J lost 6; bases outside the gene matches: 2. The CDR3 coding sequence is TGTGCCAGCAGTGCTAGCGGGAGAAAGACCCAGTACTTC. Protein sequence: CASSASGRKTQYF.

This clone has more than one count but fewer than ten. The chain is built from TRBV28 and TRBJ2-1; 7 positions agree with TRBD2. The CDR3 runs 14 residues. Trimming at V came to 2 bases and at J to 8 bases, leaving 6 bases not matched to a gene. CDR1 and CDR2 from the germline V gene are MDHEN and SYDVKM. The CDR3 DNA is TGTGCCAGCAGTTTAGGGGGAGGGCCGTATGAGCAGTTCTTC. Its translation: CASSLGGGPYEQFF.

This clone came up a few times. The V call is TRBV5-4, the J call TRBJ2-1; 11 bases align to TRBD2. CDR1 and CDR2 from the germline V gene are SGHNT and YYREEE (reference sequence). The CDR3 is made up of 15 amino acids. V shed 3 bases and J 5 bases; nucleotides not matched to a gene: 4. The CDR3 nucleotides read TGTGCCAGCAGCTCCGGGACTAGCGGAAACAATGAGCAGTTCTTC. Amino acid sequence: CASSSGTSGNNEQFF.